The present T cell receptor beta chain was sequenced within a study of T-cell memory formation after mild COVID-19. Study at large: Most TCR clusters belonged to a single donor.

TCRdb fed the 5' RACE reads into MiXCR, producing one record per CDR3 protein. The data show hundreds of thousands of distinct CDR3 sequences, 20% seen once. A remark on this clonotype: Antigen unknown.

Study-wide points: Shrinking CD4+ clones resided mostly in CM and EM, and CD8+ ones in EMRA. Clones that contracted from day 15 to 85 had balanced CD4/CD8; later expanders were CD4+ biased.

Sample: PBMCs or a T cell subset sorted from them (not recorded which). The sequence derives from an adult woman who had mild COVID-19 (a few samples of this study predate the infection). Cell type and time point are not known.

The CDR3 coding sequence is TGTGCCAGCAGCGAAGACGGACAGACCTACGAGCAGTACTTC. Translating it yields CASSEDGQTYEQYF. The chain joins TRBV5-8 to TRBJ2-7; D possibly corresponds to TRBD1 (6 bases). Per the germline V gene, CDR1 is SGHTS and CDR2 is YDEGEE. This CDR3 is 14 amino acids long. V lost 4 bases to trimming and J lost 2 bases, with 13 bases between them. Full variable domain (outside the CDR3, taken from reference TRBV5-8 and TRBJ2-7): EAGVTQSPTHLIKTRGQQATLRCSPISGHTSVYWYQQALGLGLQFLLWYDEGEERNRGNFPPRFSGRQFPNYSSELNVNALELEDSALYLCASSEDGQTYEQYFGPGTRLTVT.